Below, 32 T cell receptor beta chains from the same sample are listed, as sequenced in a study of T-cell memory formation after mild COVID-19. TCRdb re-called the 5' RACE reads with MiXCR, one entry per CDR3 protein. Among under 400,000 distinct CDR3 sequences listed, around 21% were seen once. The sample was PBMCs or a T cell subset sorted from them (not recorded which). These receptors were obtained from an adult woman who had mild COVID-19 (a few samples of this study predate the infection). Cell type and time point are not known.

The rearrangement links TRBV5-1 to TRBJ2-1; D may be TRBD2 (5 bases). From germline, CDR1 is SGHRS and CDR2 YFSETQ. This CDR3 has 15 residues. Trimming took 3 bases from V and 12 from J, leaving 22 bases between them. The CDR3 is CASSSGSGVPNRQFF. CDR3 in DNA: TGCGCCAGCAGCTCGGGCTCCGGGGTCCCCAATAGGCAGTTCTTC.

V is TRBV20-1 and J is TRBJ1-2; 7 nucleotides agree with TRBD1. Trimming removed 0 bases from V and 10 bases from J; junction bases left unmatched: 5. The CDR3 contains 12 residues. Germline V gene lookup returns CDR1 DFQATT and CDR2 SNEGSKA (reference sequence). CDR3 nucleotides: TGCAGTGCTAGAGAGACAGGGAAAGTCTACACCTTC. Translation: CSARETGKVYTF.

The chain recombines TRBV12-3 or TRBV12-4 with TRBJ2-5; 14 nucleotides match TRBD2. V shed 3 bases and J 5 bases; nucleotides not matched to a gene: 11. This CDR3 spans 18 amino acids. This chain's CDR3 is CASSFGTTSGGASETQYF. The DNA for the CDR3 is TGTGCCAGCAGTTTCGGGACGACTAGCGGGGGGGCGTCTGAGACCCAGTACTTC.

In its sample, this clonotype was seen a few times. The V gene is TRBV12-3 or TRBV12-4, the J gene TRBJ1-1, with 7 bases that match TRBD1. This CDR3 has 13 amino acids. Trimming took 5 bases from V and 3 from J; bases not matched to a gene: 3. CDR3 protein: CASSAQGYTEAFF. CDR3 coding DNA: TGTGCCAGCAGTGCACAGGGGTACACTGAAGCTTTCTTT.

The sample holds a few counts of this clonotype. This chain's CDR3 is CASSKGGRGYTF. The CDR3 DNA follows: TGTGCCAGCAGCAAGGGGGGGAGAGGCTACACCTTC. V is TRBV14 and J is TRBJ1-2; D might be TRBD1 (6 bases). The length of the CDR3 is 12 residues. Germline V gives CDR1 SGHDN, CDR2 FVKESK. Trimming removed 5 bases at V and 8 bases at J, with 12 bases between.

V is TRBV25-1 and J is TRBJ1-2; tentative D call: TRBD1 (6 bases). The V end was cut by 1 base, the J end by 7 bases, with 13 bases between. Germline CDR1 is MGHDK and CDR2 is SYGVNS. This CDR3 is 14 amino acids long. CDR3 region: CASSESAGAAGYTF. CDR3 nucleotides: TGTGCCAGCAGTGAATCAGCAGGGGCGGCTGGCTACACCTTC.

The chain joins TRBV4-1 to TRBJ1-2, with TRBD1 as a possible D gene (5 bases). Trimming shortened V by 1 base and J by 4 bases, and 16 bases separated the two germline ends. The CDR3 sequence is 16 residues long. Germline V lookup: CDR1 MGHRA, CDR2 YSYEKL. The CDR3 DNA sequence: TGCGCCAGCAGCCAAGTTGACAGCGGCGGCCTCTATGGCTACACCTTC. Amino acid sequence: CASSQVDSGGLYGYTF.

This clonotype appeared a few times. This rearrangement joins TRBV12-3 or TRBV12-4 to TRBJ1-1; maybe TRBD1 (5 bases). The CDR3 is 16 amino acids. Between the trimmed V and J ends, which lost 1 base and 2 bases, there was a span of 14 bases. CDR3 residues: CASSLGTPHTNTEAFF. CDR3 in DNA: TGTGCCAGCAGTTTAGGGACACCCCATACTAACACTGAAGCTTTCTTT.

The chain uses TRBV9 and TRBJ2-1; D is ambiguous. The V end lost 0 bases, the J end lost 7 bases, and 5 bases lay between the germline ends. The CDR3 runs to 12 residues. In germline, CDR1 is SGDLS, CDR2 YYNGEE. CDR3 DNA sequence: TGTGCCAGCAGCGTAGTCAGTAATGAGCAGTTCTTC. Translating it yields CASSVVSNEQFF.

The chain combines TRBV19 with TRBJ2-1; 9 bases match TRBD2. CDR1 is LNHDA and CDR2 is SQIVND in the germline V gene (reference sequence). The CDR3 has 15 amino acids. V dropped 8 bases and J dropped 5; count of bases not matched to a gene: 10. The CDR3 loop is CASGTSFIRDNEQFF. CDR3 coding DNA: TGTGCCAGTGGGACTAGCTTTATTAGGGACAATGAGCAGTTCTTC.

This clonotype was detected ten times or more. The chain recombines TRBV9 with TRBJ2-1; no clear D gene. The CDR3 runs to 15 residues. V lost 0 bases and J 2 bases, leaving 9 bases between the germline ends. Germline lookup yields CDR1 SGDLS and CDR2 YYNGEE. CDR3 loop: CASSVGSITYNEQFF. The CDR3 coding sequence is TGTGCCAGCAGCGTAGGATCTATCACCTACAATGAGCAGTTCTTC. Supplemented by reference TRBV9 and TRBJ2-1, the full variable domain reads DSGVTQTPKHLITATGQRVTLRCSPRSGDLSVYWYQQSLDQGLQFLIQYYNGEERAKGNILERFSAQQFPDLHSELNLSSLELGDSALYFCASSVGSITYNEQFFGPGTRLTVL.

This clonotype was seen a handful of times. This chain links TRBV7-2 with TRBJ1-3; maybe TRBD1 (5 bases). The CDR3 has 17 residues. The germline V and J ends were trimmed by 5 bases and 4 bases, with 21 bases remaining between them. Germline values: CDR1 SGHTA, CDR2 FQGNSA. DNA for the CDR3: TGTGCCAGCAGCCCGTATGCGGTAGAGGGGATCGGAAACACCATATATTTT. Protein: CASSPYAVEGIGNTIYF.

There are a few counts of this clonotype. The chain recombines TRBV5-6 with TRBJ2-1; the D call may be TRBD1 or TRBD2 (5 bases each). The germline V gene encodes CDR1 SGHDT and CDR2 YYEEEE. The CDR3 contains 16 residues. Deletions cut 4 bases from V and 2 bases from J, with 16 bases between. CDR3 coding DNA: TGTGCCAGCAGCCCCGGGCCAACGGGACCCTACAATGAGCAGTTCTTC. It translates to CASSPGPTGPYNEQFF.

The chain is built from TRBV20-1 and TRBJ1-2; D not certain. Germline lookup yields CDR1 DFQATT and CDR2 SNEGSKA (reference sequence). The CDR3 has 14 residues. The ends were cut back, 0 bases at V and 1 base at J, with 9 bases in the middle. The CDR3 here is CSARDRGVNYGYTF. CDR3 bases: TGCAGTGCTAGAGATCGCGGGGTTAACTATGGCTACACCTTC.

This chain uses TRBV20-1 with TRBJ2-7; D call uncertain. The CDR3 extends over 11 amino acids. The ends were cut back, 3 bases at V and 3 bases at J, with 6 bases in the middle. CDR1 and CDR2 (germline): DFQATT, SNEGSKA (reference sequence). CDR3 in DNA: TGCAGTGCTAGTAGGGTCTACGAGCAGTACTTC. It is translated as CSASRVYEQYF.

Only a few counts were recorded for this clonotype. The chain couples TRBV5-1 to TRBJ1-1, with 9 bases matching TRBD1. This CDR3 is built from 16 residues. V trimming: 3 bases; J trimming: 4 bases; junction bases outside the gene matches: 10. CDR1 and CDR2 from the germline V gene are SGHRS and YFSETQ. CDR3 protein: CASSSPGQGRSTEAFF. CDR3 in DNA: TGCGCCAGCAGCTCCCCGGGACAGGGTCGCAGCACTGAAGCTTTCTTT.

This clonotype was seen a few times. Here the CDR3 reads CASSLQTGGETQYF. The CDR3 DNA is TGTGCCAGCAGCTTGCAAACAGGGGGAGAGACCCAGTACTTC. The genes are TRBV5-4 and TRBJ2-5; 8 nucleotides match TRBD1. V lost 1 base and J lost 4; bases outside the gene matches: 3. Germline loops: CDR1 SGHNT, CDR2 YYREEE (reference sequence). CDR3 length: 14 residues.

J is TRBJ2-1 and V is TRBV11-2; TRBD2 might be the D (6 bases). V was pared by 1 base and J by 9 bases, with 16 bases between. CDR1 SGHAT and CDR2 FQNNGV come from the germline V gene. The CDR3 consists of 15 residues. Here the CDR3 reads CASSLARGVGGEQFF. The CDR3 nucleotides are TGTGCCAGCAGCTTAGCTCGCGGCGTGGGGGGTGAGCAGTTCTTC. The whole variable domain, filled in from reference TRBV11-2 and TRBJ2-1, reads EAGVAQSPRYKIIEKRQSVAFWCNPISGHATLYWYQQILGQGPKLLIQFQNNGVVDDSQLPKDRFSAERLKGVDSTLKIQPAKLEDSAVYLCASSLARGVGGEQFFGPGTRLTVL.

This clonotype was recorded a few times. The chain is built from TRBV12-3 or TRBV12-4 and TRBJ2-3; 8 nucleotides line up with TRBD1. V lost 5 bases to trimming and J lost 9 bases; unmatched junction nucleotides: 4. The CDR3 sequence is 12 residues long. The CDR3: CASSPGGATQYF. The CDR3 region has the DNA TGTGCCAGCAGTCCAGGGGGCGCGACGCAGTATTTT.

This clonotype was counted a few times. The chain links TRBV7-2 to TRBJ2-2; 12 nucleotides agree with TRBD1. This CDR3 has 13 residues. V was clipped by 8 bases and J by 8 bases; unmatched bases: 3. In germline, CDR1 is SGHTA, CDR2 FQGNSA. The CDR3 sequence: CASGTGGLGELFF. In DNA form, the CDR3 reads TGTGCCAGCGGGACAGGGGGCTTGGGGGAGCTGTTTTTT.

The chain uses TRBV12-3 or TRBV12-4 and TRBJ2-7, with TRBD1 identical over 11 bases. V lost 4 bases, J lost 7 bases, and 6 bases stayed unmatched. This CDR3 region has 14 residues. In DNA, the CDR3 is TGTGCCAGCAGTTGGACAGGGGGCAATGGAGAGCAGTACTTC. The encoded protein is CASSWTGGNGEQYF.

The rearrangement uses TRBV12-3 or TRBV12-4 and TRBJ1-2; possibly TRBD1 for D (5 bases). Deletions cut 6 bases from V and 6 bases from J, with 11 bases between. The CDR3 consists of 12 residues. This chain's CDR3 is CASRAGPDGYTF. CDR3 coding DNA: TGTGCCAGCAGGGCGGGACCGGATGGCTACACCTTC.

This clonotype was seen a few times. This sequence joins TRBV30 and TRBJ2-3; 8 bases agree with TRBD2. CDR1 is GTSNPN, CDR2 SVGIG, per germline (reference sequence). The V gene end was trimmed by 4 bases and the J gene end by 6 bases; junction bases not matched to a gene: 12. The CDR3 loop spans 15 amino acids. This CDR3 reads CAWKRLGRAWDTQYF. The CDR3 DNA is TGTGCCTGGAAACGTCTCGGGAGGGCCTGGGATACGCAGTATTTT.

The rearrangement joins TRBV11-2 to TRBJ2-2; D unresolved. The length of the CDR3 is 15 residues. V was cut by 0 bases and J by 0 bases, with 5 bases left in between. Looked up from germline, CDR1 is SGHAT and CDR2 is FQNNGV. The CDR3 reads CASSLDFANTGELFF. The DNA for the CDR3 is TGTGCCAGCAGCTTAGACTTCGCGAACACCGGGGAGCTGTTTTTT.

This chain uses TRBV19 with TRBJ2-7; a possible D gene is TRBD2 (6 bases). The germline CDR1 and CDR2 sequences are LNHDA and SQIVND (reference sequence). This CDR3 has 15 amino acids. V was pared by 7 bases and J by 2 bases, with 18 bases between. The CDR3 sequence is CASTPGLFGTYEQYF. CDR3 DNA: TGTGCCAGTACCCCGGGACTCTTCGGGACCTACGAGCAGTACTTC.

The chain uses TRBV5-1 and TRBJ2-2; TRBD1 might be the D (5 bases). V dropped 4 bases and J dropped 0 bases, with 7 bases sitting between them. The CDR3 totals 14 residues. Germline CDR1 SGHRS, CDR2 YFSETQ. The CDR3 loop is CASSTTANTGELFF. For the CDR3, the DNA is TGCGCCAGCAGCACGACAGCGAACACCGGGGAGCTGTTTTTT. Combining the CDR3 with reference TRBV5-1 and TRBJ2-2 gives the whole variable domain KAGVTQTPRYLIKTRGQQVTLSCSPISGHRSVSWYQQTPGQGLQFLFEYFSETQRNKGNFPGRFSGRQFSNSRSEMNVSTLELGDSALYLCASSTTANTGELFFGEGSRLTVL.

This clonotype turned up a few times. J is TRBJ2-6 and V is TRBV29-1, with 7 nucleotides matching TRBD1. V lost 6 bases and J lost 0; bases outside the gene matches: 11. The germline gives CDR1 SQVTM, CDR2 ANQGSEA. The CDR3 totals 17 residues. DNA of the CDR3: TGCAGCGTGGGGGACAGCCGGCTAGTCTCTGGGGCCAACGTCCTGACTTTC. Translated, it gives CSVGDSRLVSGANVLTF.

The chain uses TRBV9 and TRBJ1-2; maybe TRBD1 (6 bases). The CDR3 covers 14 residues. V lost 6 bases and J lost 2, with 14 bases in between. Germline V gene data show CDR1 as SGDLS and CDR2 as YYNGEE. The CDR3 coding sequence is TGTGCCAGCACCGCGGATGGGGGCAACTATGGCTACACCTTC. Translated: CASTADGGNYGYTF. The whole variable domain, remainder taken from reference TRBV9 and TRBJ1-2, is DSGVTQTPKHLITATGQRVTLRCSPRSGDLSVYWYQQSLDQGLQFLIQYYNGEERAKGNILERFSAQQFPDLHSELNLSSLELGDSALYFCASTADGGNYGYTFGSGTRLTVV.

The rearrangement uses TRBV6-4 and TRBJ2-1; perhaps TRBD2 as D (5 bases). With 6 bases removed from V and 0 bases from J, the gap between germline ends came to 12 bases. Germline V gene sequence: CDR1 MRHNA, CDR2 SNTAGT. This CDR3 is 15 amino acids long. CDR3 residues: CASREDTSSYNEQFF. CDR3 coding DNA: TGTGCCAGCAGGGAAGACACTAGCTCCTACAATGAGCAGTTCTTC.

The rearrangement links TRBV30 to TRBJ2-2; 10 positions match TRBD2. The CDR3 runs to 17 residues. Germline CDR1 and CDR2: GTSNPN and SVGIG (reference sequence). Trimming at V came to 0 bases and at J to 4 bases, leaving 8 bases not matched to a gene. CDR3 nucleotides: TGTGCCTGGAGTGTAATTGTAGCGGGGGGTCCCACCGGGGAGCTGTTTTTT. Protein product: CAWSVIVAGGPTGELFF.

The CDR3 bases are TGTGCCACCAGCATCGAGGGCAGGGTCAAGACCCAGTACTTC. It codes for CATSIEGRVKTQYF. The rearrangement uses TRBV15 and TRBJ2-5, with D perhaps assigned TRBD1 or TRBD2 (5 bases each). Trimming removed 4 bases at V and 6 bases at J, with 15 bases between. This CDR3 is built from 14 residues. Germline V gives CDR1 LNHNV, CDR2 YYDKDF (reference sequence).

This clonotype was detected a few times. This rearrangement joins TRBV24-1 to TRBJ2-3, with TRBD2 matching over 15 bases. This CDR3 spans 18 amino acids. Germline CDR1 is KGHDR and CDR2 is SFDVKD. V was clipped by 4 bases and J by 3 bases; unmatched bases: 7. The chain's CDR3 is CATSDSGLAGGLTDTQYF. The CDR3 bases are TGTGCCACCAGTGACTCGGGACTAGCGGGAGGACTTACAGATACGCAGTATTTT.